Only a few counts were recorded for the clone carrying this TCR beta chain. The antigen remains unidentified. Profiling relied on immunoSEQ multiplex PCR, and the TCRdb table lists in-frame clones only, not all of them. The table shows 75,000 to 100,000 clones, with roughly nine tenths occurring only once. This sample stems from a study of T cell responses to AZD1222 COVID-19 vaccine. Study in general: Whether given at about 4 or about 12 weeks, second doses were pooled. General study points: Repertoire collection took place solely once the T cell response had peaked. Only five or six individuals given AZD1222 were seropositive at baseline. At 160-218 and 743-854, vaccine-associated CD4 TCRs were dominant, and they spanned spike.

Germline V CDR1 and CDR2: SEHNR, FQNEAQ (reference sequence). There are 15 residues in the CDR3. V shed 2 bases, J shed 0 bases, and the junction held 4 bases outside the gene matches. The genes are TRBV7-9 and TRBJ2-7; TRBD1 matches at 7 bases. The specimen was peripheral blood, collected on day 0 of AZD1222 vaccination. This TCR was recovered from an adult in good health. The CDR3 sequence is CASSLSTGVSYEQYF. The CDR3 DNA reads as TGTGCCAGCAGCTTATCAACAGGGGTCTCCTACGAGCAGTACTTC. Full variable domain (remainder filled in from reference TRBV7-9 and TRBJ2-7): DTGVSQNPRHKITKRGQNVTFRCDPISEHNRLYWYRQTLGQGPEFLTYFQNEAQLEKSRLLSDRFSAERPKGSFSTLEIQRTEQGDSAMYLCASSLSTGVSYEQYFGPGTRLTVT.